This passage covers 10 T cell receptor beta chains from one sample sequenced in a study of blood T cell repertoires in COVID-19. Clones were sequenced by immunoSEQ multiplex PCR, and TCRdb holds only the in-frame ones, with some missing. The sample holds over 100,000 clones; roughly 83% are singletons and the top ten take around 0.77%. Material: peripheral blood. These receptors all stem from a woman aged 65 to 85 with acute or convalescent COVID-19.

This chain joins TRBV27 and TRBJ1-1; tentative D call: TRBD1 (6 bases). V was trimmed by 3 bases and J by 4 bases, leaving 15 bases between them. The CDR3 is made up of 15 amino acids. The germline V gene encodes CDR1 MNHEY and CDR2 SMNVEV (reference sequence). CDR3 nucleotide sequence: TGTGCCAGCAGTTTCAGGGGAAAGTTGGGCACTGAAGCTTTCTTT. It is translated as CASSFRGKLGTEAFF.

This sequence joins TRBV4-2 and TRBJ2-5; 11 bases are a match to TRBD1. Germline V gene sequence: CDR1 LGHNA, CDR2 YNFKEQ. Trimming removed 0 bases from V and 5 bases from J; junction bases left unmatched: 5. CDR3 size: 16 residues. The CDR3 DNA reads TGTGCCAGCAGCCAAGATCAGGGACAGGGGGGGGAGACCCAGTACTTC. Translation gives CASSQDQGQGGETQYF.

The chain uses TRBV6-5 and TRBJ2-5; possible D gene TRBD1, 6 bases. CDR3 length: 12 residues. V lost 5 bases, J lost 3 bases, and 7 bases lay in between. Germline CDR1 and CDR2: MNHEY and SVGAGI. CDR3 protein: CASSRTEETQYF. CDR3 DNA: TGTGCCAGCAGTAGGACAGAAGAGACCCAGTACTTC.

The rearrangement joins TRBV7-9 to TRBJ1-1; D is uncertain. Trimming left V 2 bases short and J 0 bases short, with 10 bases between. The CDR3 contains 15 residues. Germline V lookup: CDR1 SEHNR, CDR2 FQNEAQ (reference sequence). CDR3 sequence reads: CASSLRGPMNTEAFF. The CDR3 DNA is TGTGCCAGCAGCTTAAGAGGGCCTATGAACACTGAAGCTTTCTTT.

The rearrangement joins TRBV5-1 to TRBJ1-1; 9 bases match TRBD1. V shed 5 bases, J shed 4 bases, and the junction held 9 bases outside the gene matches. Germline V lookup: CDR1 SGHRS, CDR2 YFSETQ. This CDR3 has 15 amino acids. The CDR3 protein is CASRLQGAQGTEAFF. Here the CDR3 DNA reads TGCGCCAGCAGACTACAGGGGGCACAGGGCACTGAAGCTTTCTTT.

The chain is built from TRBV7-8 and TRBJ2-1, with TRBD2 matching 9 bases. This CDR3 is 15 amino acids long. V shed 5 bases, J shed 5 bases, and the junction held 7 bases outside the gene matches. Germline CDR1 reads SGHVS; CDR2 reads FQNEAQ. The CDR3: CASSLTSGNNNEQFF. The CDR3 nucleotides read TGTGCCAGCAGCCTGACTAGCGGTAATAACAATGAGCAGTTCTTC.

CDR3 sequence: CSVPSGSGQGWNEQFF. For the CDR3, the DNA is TGCAGCGTTCCAAGTGGTAGCGGACAGGGGTGGAATGAGCAGTTCTTC. This rearrangement joins TRBV29-1 to TRBJ2-1; 9 bases are shared with TRBD1. The CDR3 contains 16 residues. Germline CDR1 and CDR2: SQVTM and ANQGSEA. Trimming at V came to 5 bases and at J to 7 bases, leaving 15 bases not matched to a gene.

The V call is TRBV19, the J call TRBJ1-5, with a tentative D call TRBD1 (5 bases). Looked up from germline, CDR1 is LNHDA and CDR2 is SQIVND (reference sequence). V was trimmed by 7 bases and J by 0 bases, leaving 13 bases between them. CDR3 length: 15 amino acids. The CDR3 bases are TGTGCCAGTACCAGGACACATTATAGCAATCAGCCCCAGCATTTT. Translating it yields CASTRTHYSNQPQHF.

The chain has TRBV3-1 (or the pseudogene TRBV3-2) and TRBJ2-7; possible D gene TRBD2, 5 bases. The CDR3 loop spans 13 amino acids. V lost 4 bases, J lost 5 bases, and 12 bases lay in between. The germline V gene has CDR1 LGHDT and CDR2 YNNKEL (reference sequence). The DNA of the CDR3 is TGTGCCAGCAGCCCAGACCGGGGTGACGAGCAGTACTTC. Its protein is CASSPDRGDEQYF.

This rearrangement joins TRBV24-1 to TRBJ2-1; tentative D call: TRBD1 (5 bases). The V gene's germline CDR1 is KGHDR and CDR2 SFDVKD. Deletions cut 3 bases from V and 0 bases from J, with 8 bases between. The CDR3 consists of 15 residues. The CDR3 sequence: CATSDQGPSYNEQFF. CDR3 DNA: TGTGCCACCAGTGATCAGGGTCCCTCCTACAATGAGCAGTTCTTC.